One sample yielded the 21 T cell receptor beta chains listed below, sequenced in a study of tumor-infiltrating lymphocytes in oesophageal squamous cell carcinoma. TCRdb reprocessed the PCR reads via MiXCR and lists one record per CDR3 protein. The sample yields about 12,000 distinct CDR3 sequences, 55% to 70% seen once. Sequencing input: esophageal tumor tissue. The origin of the receptors is a female donor with esophageal squamous cell carcinoma.

The genes are TRBV12-3 or TRBV12-4 and TRBJ1-1; a weak D match, TRBD1 (6 bases). The CDR3 covers 15 residues. V was cut by 3 bases and J by 0 bases, with 11 bases left in between. The CDR3 nucleotides are TGTGCCAGCAGTTTGGGTGACAGGCTGAACACTGAAGCTTTCTTT. It translates to CASSLGDRLNTEAFF.

At least ten counts were recorded for this clonotype. The rearrangement links TRBV7-3 to TRBJ2-7, with TRBD1 matching over 7 bases. With V trimmed by 5 bases and J by 2 bases, 9 bases remained unmatched. The CDR3 loop spans 15 amino acids. Germline values: CDR1 SGHTA, CDR2 FQGTGA. CDR3 in amino acids: CASSLNPGTAYEQYF. The CDR3 DNA sequence: TGTGCCAGCAGCCTGAATCCCGGGACAGCCTACGAGCAGTACTTC.

This clonotype was recorded once. The genes are TRBV27 and TRBJ2-7, with TRBD2 matching over 12 bases. The CDR3 covers 17 residues. The junction had 16 bases not matched to a gene; V was cut back by 6 bases and J by 7 bases. Germline V CDR1 and CDR2: MNHEY, SMNVEV (reference sequence). CDR3 in amino acids: CASSRTSGIESYNEQYF. The CDR3 coding sequence is TGTGCCAGCAGCCGGACTAGCGGGATTGAGTCCTACAATGAGCAGTACTTC.

V usage is TRBV19 and J usage is TRBJ2-7, with 7 bases that match TRBD1. Germline assignment: CDR1 LNHDA and CDR2 SQIVND (reference sequence). With V trimmed by 5 bases and J by 3 bases, 7 bases remained unmatched. The CDR3 covers 14 residues. The CDR3: CASSYSDRYYEQYF. DNA for the CDR3: TGTGCCAGTAGTTACTCGGACAGGTACTACGAGCAGTACTTC.

The gene calls are TRBV7-2 and TRBJ2-5; D unresolved. The J call may not be correct, given that the DNA end is closer to TRBJ2-1. The CDR3 contains 12 residues. Germline values: CDR1 SGHTA, CDR2 FQGNSA. The CDR3 spells CASSLVSLEQFF. The CDR3 region has the DNA TGTGCCAGCAGCTTAGTCTCTCTTGAGCAGTTCTTC.

This clonotype has just a few counts. The V call is TRBV12-3 or TRBV12-4, the J call TRBJ2-2; a possible D gene is TRBD2 (6 bases). The germline V and J ends were trimmed by 3 bases and 4 bases, with 15 bases remaining between them. The CDR3 is 16 amino acids. The CDR3 DNA follows: TGTGCCAGCAGTTTTGAGGTGGGAGCGGGCACCGGGGAGCTGTTTTTT. The encoded protein is CASSFEVGAGTGELFF.

This rearrangement joins TRBV6-2 or TRBV6-3 to TRBJ2-1, with D perhaps TRBD1 (6 bases). The CDR3 runs to 16 residues. The germline CDR1 and CDR2 sequences are MNHEY and SVGEGT. The ends were cut back, 6 bases at V and 3 bases at J, with 18 bases in the middle. For the CDR3, the DNA is TGTGCCAGCAGAACCCTCTCAGGGGCTATCTACAATGAGCAGTTCTTC. Its protein is CASRTLSGAIYNEQFF.

Notes on this clonotype: Here the CDR3 omits its conserved ending phenylalanine or tryptophan, so a read error is the likely source. Because the CDR3's place on the DNA is in doubt, the DNA is left out and the CDR3 is given as listed by TCRdb. This chain connects TRBV7-6 to TRBJ2-5. Germline V CDR1 and CDR2: SGHVS, FNYEAQ. The length of the CDR3 is 13 amino acids, counting both ends. The CDR3 spells CASSPGTEQYFGN.

The genes are TRBV7-8 and TRBJ2-1; D perhaps matches TRBD2 (5 bases). This CDR3 has 15 residues. V was cut by 2 bases and J by 0 bases, with 8 bases left in between. CDR1 and CDR2 from the germline V gene are SGHVS and FQNEAQ. The CDR3 protein is CASSLRDNSYNEQFF. CDR3 sequence (DNA): TGTGCCAGCAGCTTACGGGATAACTCCTACAATGAGCAGTTCTTC.

The chain has TRBV14 and TRBJ2-5; 7 nucleotides line up with TRBD2. This CDR3 is built from 15 residues. V lost 4 bases, J lost 0 bases, and 5 bases stayed unmatched. Germline V gene data show CDR1 as SGHDN and CDR2 as FVKESK. The CDR3 reads CASSRDYLYQETQYF. The CDR3 DNA reads as TGTGCCAGCAGCCGGGACTATTTGTACCAAGAGACCCAGTACTTC.

The V gene is TRBV7-9, the J gene TRBJ2-5, with TRBD2 identical over 7 bases. The V gene's germline CDR1 is SEHNR and CDR2 FQNEAQ (reference sequence). CDR3 length equals 14 residues. Unmatched junction bases numbered 2, after V lost 0 bases and J lost 4 bases. The CDR3 sequence is CASSLAGGGETQYF. The CDR3 DNA follows: TGTGCCAGCAGCTTAGCGGGCGGGGGAGAGACCCAGTACTTC.

This clonotype was seen more than once but under ten times. The chain combines TRBV2 with TRBJ2-3; 9 bases line up with TRBD1. The J call is in doubt because the DNA end fits TRBJ2-7 better. CDR3 size: 12 residues. The V gene's germline CDR1 is SNHLY and CDR2 FYNNEI. In DNA form, the CDR3 reads TGTGCCAGCAGGGGACAGGGCAATGAGCAGTACTTC. Its protein is CASRGQGNEQYF.

V usage is TRBV12-5 and J usage is TRBJ2-1; possible D gene TRBD2, 6 bases. Trimming pared 4 bases from V and 0 bases from J, leaving 19 bases between. This CDR3 comprises 18 residues. Germline lookup yields CDR1 LGHNT and CDR2 FRNRAP. CDR3 sequence reads: CASGSALADRVSYNEQFF. In DNA, the CDR3 is TGTGCTAGTGGTTCCGCCTTAGCGGACCGGGTCTCCTACAATGAGCAGTTCTTC.

In its sample, this clonotype was seen a few times. This chain connects TRBV27 to TRBJ1-2; tentative D call: TRBD1 (5 bases). Trimming took off 0 bases at V and 4 bases at J, with 9 bases between the two ends. The CDR3 extends over 14 amino acids. Germline-derived CDR1 and CDR2 are MNHEY and SMNVEV (reference sequence). The CDR3: CASSLSAGLYGYTF. Written as DNA, the CDR3 is TGTGCCAGCAGTTTATCCGCAGGGCTCTATGGCTACACCTTC.

This sequence joins TRBV7-2 and TRBJ2-3, with 8 positions matching TRBD2. The J call is in doubt because the DNA end fits TRBJ2-7 better. The CDR3 has 15 residues. In germline, CDR1 is SGHTA, CDR2 FQGNSA. The CDR3 DNA sequence: TGTGCCAGCAGCCCGGGGGGGACTTTGAGCAACGAGCAGTACTTC. It encodes CASSPGGTLSNEQYF.

The V gene is TRBV24-1, the J gene TRBJ2-1; tentatively, D is TRBD1 (5 bases). The J call may be mistaken, given a closer DNA end match to TRBJ2-5. Germline assignment: CDR1 KGHDR and CDR2 SFDVKD. This CDR3 has 14 residues. The CDR3 sequence: CATMGRAQRETQYF. For the CDR3, the DNA is TGTGCCACCATGGGCAGGGCCCAAAGAGAGACCCAGTACTTC.

The table lists this clonotype with a count of one. The chain carries TRBV7-2 and TRBJ2-3; possibly TRBD2 for D (6 bases). With the DNA end fitting TRBJ2-7 better, the J assignment may be wrong. Germline CDR1 SGHTA, CDR2 FQGNSA. This CDR3 comprises 14 residues. DNA for the CDR3: TGTGCCAGCAGCTTAAACCGCGGCGGGGATGAGCAGTACTTC. Its translation: CASSLNRGGDEQYF.

The CDR3 bases are TGTGCCAGCAGCTTGGTTGGGTTTGGCGAGCAGTACTTC. It yields the protein CASSLVGFGEQYF. This chain uses TRBV7-2 with TRBJ2-3; D is unclear. The J call may be faulty, since TRBJ2-7 better matches the DNA end. Germline CDR1 is SGHTA and CDR2 is FQGNSA. The CDR3 spans 13 residues.

The V and J genes are TRBV7-3 and TRBJ2-6; no firm D call. Trimming removed 6 bases at V and 0 bases at J, with 21 bases between. Germline assignment: CDR1 SGHTA and CDR2 FQGTGA. The CDR3 is 19 residues long. CDR3 in DNA: TGTGCCAGCAGTCCCGCGACGGCCCTCTCGGGCTCTGGGGCCAACGTCCTGACTTTC. It encodes CASSPATALSGSGANVLTF.

This clonotype is medium-sized in the sample. The chain links TRBV7-9 to TRBJ2-2; D gene ambiguous. Germline loops: CDR1 SEHNR, CDR2 FQNEAQ (reference sequence). Trimming pared 6 bases from V and 0 bases from J, leaving 17 bases between. The CDR3 is made up of 17 amino acids. CDR3 DNA sequence: TGTGCCAGCAGGATTACTATAACCGGTTCGAACACCGGGGAGCTGTTTTTT. Protein product: CASRITITGSNTGELFF. Based on the CDR3 plus reference TRBV7-9 and TRBJ2-2, the full variable domain is DTGVSQNPRHKITKRGQNVTFRCDPISEHNRLYWYRQTLGQGPEFLTYFQNEAQLEKSRLLSDRFSAERPKGSFSTLEIQRTEQGDSAMYLCASRITITGSNTGELFFGEGSRLTVL.

The chain is built from TRBV7-6 and TRBJ2-5; 9 bases agree with TRBD1. The V gene's germline CDR1 is SGHVS and CDR2 FNYEAQ. V shed 6 bases, J shed 11 bases, and the junction held 16 bases outside the gene matches. The CDR3 has 15 amino acids. This chain's CDR3 is CASSWGGTGTDTQYF. CDR3 coding DNA: TGTGCCAGCAGTTGGGGAGGGACAGGGACAGATACGCAGTACTTC.